This T cell receptor beta chain was identified during a study of blood T cells in healthy people across ages. Study details: Roughly one uniquely barcoded beta molecule per two T cells was captured.

The CDR3 totals 16 residues. CDR1 is LGHNA, CDR2 YNFKEQ, per germline. Trimming at V came to 0 bases and at J to 8 bases, leaving 8 bases not matched to a gene. A second PCR, run for roughly 7 to 12 cycles, used a sample-barcoded 5' primer plus a J-beta primer mix. TCRdb reprocessed the 5' RACE reads via MiXCR and lists one record per CDR3 protein. The repertoire holds 1 million or so distinct CDR3 sequences, with more than 35% as singletons. General study findings and limits: It was not known whether donors were CMV positive (a possible confounder of expanded clonotype changes). The long-lived group displayed more naive CD4+ cells, plus higher diversity, than the aged donors did.

This clonotype appeared a few times. As yet, its antigen is unknown. V and J are TRBV4-2 and TRBJ2-2; 8 nucleotides match TRBD2. The TCR was taken from a woman in her fifties or sixties in good health. Sample: blood. The CDR3 nucleotides read TGTGCCAGCAGCCAAGACCCAGCGGGAGTGGCTGGGGAGCTGTTTTTT. Its translation: CASSQDPAGVAGELFF.